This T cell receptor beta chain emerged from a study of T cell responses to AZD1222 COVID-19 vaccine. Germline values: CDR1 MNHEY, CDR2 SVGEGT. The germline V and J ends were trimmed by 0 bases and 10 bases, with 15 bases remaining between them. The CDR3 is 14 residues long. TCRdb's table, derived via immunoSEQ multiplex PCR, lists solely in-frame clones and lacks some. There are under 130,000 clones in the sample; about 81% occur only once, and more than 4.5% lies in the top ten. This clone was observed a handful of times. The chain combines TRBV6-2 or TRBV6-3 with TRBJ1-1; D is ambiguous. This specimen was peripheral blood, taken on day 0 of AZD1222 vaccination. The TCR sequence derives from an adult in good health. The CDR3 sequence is CASSYSSIGFGAFF. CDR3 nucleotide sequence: TGTGCCAGCAGTTACTCGAGTATAGGGTTTGGAGCTTTCTTT.